This TCR beta chain derives from a study of memory CD4+ T cells and cytomegalovirus serostatus. Across the study: Donors were healthy Belgian adults, 10 or so CMV seropositive and about two dozen seronegative.

V was pared by 5 bases and J by 5 bases, with 15 bases between. The CDR3 runs to 14 residues. In germline, CDR1 is SGHTA, CDR2 FQGNSA. The method was immunoSEQ multiplex PCR; TCRdb's version includes in-frame clones alone and lacks a portion of them. The sample carries over 45,000 clones, approximately 86% recorded once. Findings and caveats of the study: Of under 200 reported CMV TCRbeta sequences, around 62 were found in memory CD4+ repertoires.

Remarks on this clone: What it binds is unknown.

The sort gate was single viable CD3+CD4+CD8-CD45RO+ cells for memory CD4+ T cells. The genes are TRBV7-2 and TRBJ2-5, with D perhaps matching TRBD2 (6 bases). This clonotype was obtained from an adult in good health and CMV-seronegative. Some clones in this sample may be carry-over from other donors' samples. The source material was memory CD4+ T cells from blood. This CDR3 reads CASSPRAGWETQYF. CDR3 nucleotides: TGTGCCAGCAGCCCCCGGGCGGGATGGGAGACCCAGTACTTC.